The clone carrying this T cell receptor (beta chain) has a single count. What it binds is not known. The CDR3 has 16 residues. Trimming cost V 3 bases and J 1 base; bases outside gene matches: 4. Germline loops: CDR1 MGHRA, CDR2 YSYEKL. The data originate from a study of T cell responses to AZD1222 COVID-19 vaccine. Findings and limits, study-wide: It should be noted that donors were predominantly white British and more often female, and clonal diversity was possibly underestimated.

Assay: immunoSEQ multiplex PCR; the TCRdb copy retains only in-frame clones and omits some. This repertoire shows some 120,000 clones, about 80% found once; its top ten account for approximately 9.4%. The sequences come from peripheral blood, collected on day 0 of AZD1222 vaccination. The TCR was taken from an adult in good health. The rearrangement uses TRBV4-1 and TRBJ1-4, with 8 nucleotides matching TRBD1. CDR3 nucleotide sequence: TGCGCCAGCAGCCATGGACAGGGTGGAACTAATGAAAAACTGTTTTTT. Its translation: CASSHGQGGTNEKLFF.